This T cell receptor beta chain was recovered during a study of monozygotic twins with inflammatory bowel disease. Germline CDR1 is SGHRS and CDR2 is YFSETQ. This CDR3 region has 15 residues. TCRdb re-called the 5' RACE reads, yielding one record per CDR3 amino acid sequence without DNA. The sample's table shows over 200,000 distinct CDR3 sequences. This sequence was found in a human donor with ulcerative colitis or Crohn's disease, or a healthy co-twin of an affected twin (not recorded which). Material for sequencing was blood. V is TRBV5-1 and J is TRBJ2-1. CDR3 region: CASSLQDSSYNEQFF.